This T cell receptor (beta chain) was identified during a study of CD8 T cells in ankylosing spondylitis. Study results and limitations: Characteristic, it appeared, of ankylosing spondylitis blood was a TCR beta motif of fewer than 10 highly homologous variants. Disease-linked clones proved CD8+ and comparatively uncommon in peripheral blood. Reactive arthritis synovial fluid and blood were previously reported to contain some motif variants.

V lost 4 bases and J 9 bases, leaving 16 bases between the germline ends. This CDR3 has 14 residues. CDR1 is LNHDA and CDR2 is SQIVND in the germline V gene (reference sequence). For TCR beta, libraries came from quantitative 5'-RACE with molecular barcodes. TCRdb reprocessed the 5' RACE reads with MiXCR, giving one entry per CDR3 protein. The table records more than 150,000 distinct CDR3 sequences, 15% to 20% of them present only once. This clonotype came up many times. No antigen is known for it. The TCR was taken from a male donor aged 10 to 35 with ankylosing spondylitis or in good health (not recorded which). Sample: blood, either unsorted or a sorted T cell fraction (not recorded which). The chain has TRBV19 and TRBJ2-1; possible D gene TRBD1, 6 bases. The CDR3 bases are TGTGCCAGTAGTACAACGGGACATCCGATTGAGCAGTTCTTC. As protein: CASSTTGHPIEQFF.